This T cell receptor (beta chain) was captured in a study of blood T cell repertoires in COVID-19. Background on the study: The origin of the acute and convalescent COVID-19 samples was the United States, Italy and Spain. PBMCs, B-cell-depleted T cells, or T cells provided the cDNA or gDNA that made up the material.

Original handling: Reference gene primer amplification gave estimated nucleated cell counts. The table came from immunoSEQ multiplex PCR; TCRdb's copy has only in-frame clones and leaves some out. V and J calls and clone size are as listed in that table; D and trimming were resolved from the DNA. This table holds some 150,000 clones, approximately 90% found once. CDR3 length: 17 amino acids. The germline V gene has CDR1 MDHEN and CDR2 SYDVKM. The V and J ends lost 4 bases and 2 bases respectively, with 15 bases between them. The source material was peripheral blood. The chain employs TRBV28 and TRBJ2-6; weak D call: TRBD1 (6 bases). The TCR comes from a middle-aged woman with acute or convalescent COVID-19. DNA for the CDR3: TGTGCCAGCAGTTATCGCGAGGGGGAACCTGGGGCCAACGTCCTGACTTTC. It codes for CASSYREGEPGANVLTF.